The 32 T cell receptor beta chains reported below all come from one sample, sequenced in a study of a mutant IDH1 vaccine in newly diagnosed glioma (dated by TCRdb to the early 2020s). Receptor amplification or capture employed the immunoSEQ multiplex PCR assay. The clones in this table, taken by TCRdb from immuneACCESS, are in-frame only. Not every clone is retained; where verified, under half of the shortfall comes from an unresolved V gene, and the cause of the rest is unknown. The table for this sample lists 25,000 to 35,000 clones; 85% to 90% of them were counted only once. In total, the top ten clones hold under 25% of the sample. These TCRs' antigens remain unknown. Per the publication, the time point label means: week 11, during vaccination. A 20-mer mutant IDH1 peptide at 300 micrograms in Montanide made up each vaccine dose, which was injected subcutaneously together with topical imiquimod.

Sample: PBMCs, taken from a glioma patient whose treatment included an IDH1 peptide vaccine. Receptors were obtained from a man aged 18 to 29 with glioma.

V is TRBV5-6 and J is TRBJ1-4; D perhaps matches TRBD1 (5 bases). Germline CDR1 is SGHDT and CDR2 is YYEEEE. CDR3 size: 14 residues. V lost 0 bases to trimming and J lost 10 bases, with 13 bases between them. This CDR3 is CASSLETVPGKLFF. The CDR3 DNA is TGTGCCAGCAGCTTGGAGACAGTCCCTGGAAAACTGTTTTTT.

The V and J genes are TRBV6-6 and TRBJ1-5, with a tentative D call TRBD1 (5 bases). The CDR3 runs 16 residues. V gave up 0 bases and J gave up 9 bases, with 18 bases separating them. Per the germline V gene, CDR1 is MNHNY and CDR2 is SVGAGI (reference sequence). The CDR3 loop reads CASSYSAGYLGMPQHF. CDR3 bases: TGTGCCAGCAGTTACTCAGCAGGGTATTTGGGAATGCCCCAGCATTTT.

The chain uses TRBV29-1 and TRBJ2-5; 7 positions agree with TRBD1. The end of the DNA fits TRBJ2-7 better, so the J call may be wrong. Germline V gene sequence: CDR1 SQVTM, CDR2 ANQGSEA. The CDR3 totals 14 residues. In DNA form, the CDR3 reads TGCAGCGTTAACAAGCGGACAGGAAGGTACGAGCAGTACTTC. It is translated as CSVNKRTGRYEQYF.

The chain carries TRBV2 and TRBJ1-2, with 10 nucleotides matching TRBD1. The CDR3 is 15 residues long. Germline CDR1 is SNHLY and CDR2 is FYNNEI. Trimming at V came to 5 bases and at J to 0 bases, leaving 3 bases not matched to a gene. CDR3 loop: CASSTDRGPNYGYTF. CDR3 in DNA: TGTGCCAGCAGTACCGACAGGGGGCCTAACTATGGCTACACCTTC.

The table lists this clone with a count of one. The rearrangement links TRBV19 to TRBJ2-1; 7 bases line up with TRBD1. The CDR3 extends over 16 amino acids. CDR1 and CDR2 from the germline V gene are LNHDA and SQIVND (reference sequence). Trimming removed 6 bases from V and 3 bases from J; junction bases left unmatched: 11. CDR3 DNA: TGTGCCAGTAGGGCTCCCGGGACAGACAACTACAATGAGCAGTTCTTC. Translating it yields CASRAPGTDNYNEQFF.

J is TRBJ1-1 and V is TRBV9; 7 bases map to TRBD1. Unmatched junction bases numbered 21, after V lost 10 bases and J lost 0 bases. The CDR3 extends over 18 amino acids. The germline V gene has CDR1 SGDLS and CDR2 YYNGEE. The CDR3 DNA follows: TGTGCCGGCGAGCGAGGGAGGGGGCATGGTCCCATGAACACTGAAGCTTTCTTT. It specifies CAGERGRGHGPMNTEAFF.

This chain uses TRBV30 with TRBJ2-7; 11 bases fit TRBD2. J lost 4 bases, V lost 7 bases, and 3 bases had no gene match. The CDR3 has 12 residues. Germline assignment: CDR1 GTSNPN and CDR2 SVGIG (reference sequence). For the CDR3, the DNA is TGTGCCTTCGGACTAGCGGGTTACGAGCAGTACTTC. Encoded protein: CAFGLAGYEQYF.

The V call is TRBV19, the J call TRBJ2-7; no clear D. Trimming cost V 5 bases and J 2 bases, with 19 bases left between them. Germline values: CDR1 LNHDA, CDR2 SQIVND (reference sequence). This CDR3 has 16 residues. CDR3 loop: CASSFSLTGTTYEQYF. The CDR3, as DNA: TGTGCCAGTAGTTTTAGCCTAACGGGTACCACCTACGAGCAGTACTTC.

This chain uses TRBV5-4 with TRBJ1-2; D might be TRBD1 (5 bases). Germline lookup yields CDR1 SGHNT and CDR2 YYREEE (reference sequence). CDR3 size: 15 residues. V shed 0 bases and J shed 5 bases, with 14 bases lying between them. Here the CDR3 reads CASSLVSPGPYGYTF. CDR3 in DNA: TGTGCCAGCAGCTTGGTCAGCCCGGGGCCTTATGGCTACACCTTC.

The CDR3 DNA is TGTGCCAGCTCACCACTTCCCCAGGGGGCGACCTACGAGCAGTACTTC. As protein: CASSPLPQGATYEQYF. J is TRBJ2-7 and V is TRBV18, with 8 positions matching TRBD1. Looked up from germline, CDR1 is KGHSH and CDR2 is LQKENI. There are 16 residues in the CDR3. V gave up 1 base and J gave up 2 bases; unmatched junction bases: 7.

DNA of the CDR3: TGCGCCAGCAGCCAGAACAGGGTAGCGGGCGAGCAGTACTTC. As protein: CASSQNRVAGEQYF. J is TRBJ2-7 and V is TRBV4-3; D is possibly TRBD2 (7 bases). Germline CDR1 and CDR2: LGHNA and YSLEER. Trimming removed 3 bases at V and 6 bases at J, with 15 bases between. The CDR3 is made up of 14 amino acids.

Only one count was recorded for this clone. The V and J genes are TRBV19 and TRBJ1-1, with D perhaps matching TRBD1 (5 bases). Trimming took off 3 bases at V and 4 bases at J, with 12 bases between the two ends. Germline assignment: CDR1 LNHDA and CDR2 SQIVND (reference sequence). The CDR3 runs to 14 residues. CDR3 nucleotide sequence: TGTGCCAGTAGTATTGAAGCAGGGCTCACTGAAGCTTTCTTT. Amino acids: CASSIEAGLTEAFF.

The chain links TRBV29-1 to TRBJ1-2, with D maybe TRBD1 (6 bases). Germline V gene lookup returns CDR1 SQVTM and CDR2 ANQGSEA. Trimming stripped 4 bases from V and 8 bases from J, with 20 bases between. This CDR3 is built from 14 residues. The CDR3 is CSVVEGGSVGGYTF. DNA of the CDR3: TGCAGCGTTGTGGAGGGGGGCTCGGTGGGGGGCTACACCTTC.

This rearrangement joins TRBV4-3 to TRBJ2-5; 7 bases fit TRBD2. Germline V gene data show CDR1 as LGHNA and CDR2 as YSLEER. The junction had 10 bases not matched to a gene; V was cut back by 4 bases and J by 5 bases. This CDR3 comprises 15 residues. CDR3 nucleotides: TGCGCCAGCAGCCCCCAGGTGGCGGGAGAGGAGACCCAGTACTTC. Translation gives CASSPQVAGEETQYF.

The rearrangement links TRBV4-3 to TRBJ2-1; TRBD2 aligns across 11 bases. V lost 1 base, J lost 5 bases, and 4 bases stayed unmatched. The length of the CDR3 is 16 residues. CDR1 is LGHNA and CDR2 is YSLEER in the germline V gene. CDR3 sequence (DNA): TGCGCCAGCAGCCAAGGGGTAGCGGGAGGGAACAATGAGCAGTTCTTC. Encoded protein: CASSQGVAGGNNEQFF.

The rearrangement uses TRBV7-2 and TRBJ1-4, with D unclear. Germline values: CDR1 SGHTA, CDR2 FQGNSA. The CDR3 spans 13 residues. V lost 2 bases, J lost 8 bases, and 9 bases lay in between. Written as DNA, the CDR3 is TGTGCCAGCAGCTTACTCGGAGAGGAAAAACTGTTTTTT. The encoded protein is CASSLLGEEKLFF.

The CDR3 nucleotides read TGTGCCACCCTCGGGACGTCCACTTTCAATCAGCCCCAGCATTTT. Its translation: CATLGTSTFNQPQHF. The genes are TRBV6-6 and TRBJ1-5, with a possible D match to TRBD1 (5 bases). CDR1 and CDR2 (germline): MNHNY, SVGAGI (reference sequence). This CDR3 has 15 amino acids. Trimming left V 10 bases short and J 3 bases short, with 19 bases between.

The CDR3 DNA sequence: TGCGCCAGCAGCTTGGAGGGGGGCGGCGGCACTGAAGCTTTCTTT. Its translation is CASSLEGGGGTEAFF. The chain carries TRBV5-1 and TRBJ1-1, with D perhaps matching TRBD1 (6 bases). Trimming took 0 bases from V and 4 from J, leaving 13 bases between them. CDR3 size: 15 residues. Germline V CDR1 and CDR2: SGHRS, YFSETQ.

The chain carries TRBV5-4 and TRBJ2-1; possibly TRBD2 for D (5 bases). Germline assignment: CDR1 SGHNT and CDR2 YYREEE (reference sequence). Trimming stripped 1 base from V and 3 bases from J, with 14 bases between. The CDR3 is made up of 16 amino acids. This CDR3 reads CASSLKEVPYYNEQFF. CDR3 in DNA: TGTGCCAGCAGCTTGAAGGAGGTACCTTACTACAATGAGCAGTTCTTC.

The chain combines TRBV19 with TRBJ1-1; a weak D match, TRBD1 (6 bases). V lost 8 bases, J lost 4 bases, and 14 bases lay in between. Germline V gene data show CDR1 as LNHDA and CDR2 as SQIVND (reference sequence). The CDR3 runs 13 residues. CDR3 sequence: CASLQGIGTEAFF. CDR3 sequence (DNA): TGTGCCAGTCTTCAGGGGATAGGCACTGAAGCTTTCTTT.

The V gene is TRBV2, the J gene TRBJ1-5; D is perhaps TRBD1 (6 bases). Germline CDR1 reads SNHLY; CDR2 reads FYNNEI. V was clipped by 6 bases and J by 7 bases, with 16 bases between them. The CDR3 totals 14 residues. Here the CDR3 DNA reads TGTGCCAGCAGCGAGGGGGGGGGAGAACAGCCCCAGCATTTT. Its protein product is CASSEGGGEQPQHF.

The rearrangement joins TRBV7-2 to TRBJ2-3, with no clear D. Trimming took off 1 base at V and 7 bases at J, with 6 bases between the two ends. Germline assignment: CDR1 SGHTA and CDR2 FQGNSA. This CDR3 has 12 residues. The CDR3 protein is CASSLEGNTQYF. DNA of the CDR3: TGTGCCAGCAGCTTAGAAGGGAATACGCAGTATTTT.

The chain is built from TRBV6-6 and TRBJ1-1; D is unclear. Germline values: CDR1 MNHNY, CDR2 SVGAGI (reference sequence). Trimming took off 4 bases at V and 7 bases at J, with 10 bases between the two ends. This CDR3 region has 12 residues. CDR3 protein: CASSFLPGEAFF. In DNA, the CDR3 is TGTGCCAGCAGTTTCCTGCCGGGTGAAGCTTTCTTT.

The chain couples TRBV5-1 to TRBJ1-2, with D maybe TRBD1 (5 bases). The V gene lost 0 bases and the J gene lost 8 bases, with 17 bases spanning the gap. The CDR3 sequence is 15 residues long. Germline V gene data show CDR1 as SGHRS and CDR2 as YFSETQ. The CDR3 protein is CASSLAAGILVGYTF. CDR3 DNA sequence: TGCGCCAGCAGCTTGGCGGCAGGGATTTTGGTCGGCTACACCTTC.

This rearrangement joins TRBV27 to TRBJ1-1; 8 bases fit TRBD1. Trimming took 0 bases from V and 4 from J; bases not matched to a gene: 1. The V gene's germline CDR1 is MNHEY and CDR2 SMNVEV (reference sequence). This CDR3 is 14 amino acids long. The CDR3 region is CASSLSRGLTEAFF. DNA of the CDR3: TGTGCCAGCAGTTTATCCAGGGGGCTCACTGAAGCTTTCTTT.

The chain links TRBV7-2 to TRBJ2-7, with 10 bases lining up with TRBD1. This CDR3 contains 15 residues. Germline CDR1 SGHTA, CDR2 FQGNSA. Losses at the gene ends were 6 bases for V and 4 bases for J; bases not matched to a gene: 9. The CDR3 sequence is CASSPDRGSAYEQYF. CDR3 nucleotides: TGTGCCAGCAGTCCGGACAGGGGGTCGGCTTACGAGCAGTACTTC.

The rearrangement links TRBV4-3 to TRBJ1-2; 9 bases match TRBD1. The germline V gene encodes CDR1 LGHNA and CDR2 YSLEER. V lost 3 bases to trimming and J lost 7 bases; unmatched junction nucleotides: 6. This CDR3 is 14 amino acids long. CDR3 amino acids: CASSQSTGGPGYTF. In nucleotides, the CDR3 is TGCGCCAGCAGCCAGAGCACAGGGGGCCCTGGCTACACCTTC.

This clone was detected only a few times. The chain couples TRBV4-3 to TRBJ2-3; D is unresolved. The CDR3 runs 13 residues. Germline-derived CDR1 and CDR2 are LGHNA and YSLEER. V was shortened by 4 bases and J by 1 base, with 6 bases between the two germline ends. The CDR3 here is CASSLWGTDTQYF. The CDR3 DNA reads TGCGCCAGCAGCCTCTGGGGCACAGATACGCAGTATTTT.

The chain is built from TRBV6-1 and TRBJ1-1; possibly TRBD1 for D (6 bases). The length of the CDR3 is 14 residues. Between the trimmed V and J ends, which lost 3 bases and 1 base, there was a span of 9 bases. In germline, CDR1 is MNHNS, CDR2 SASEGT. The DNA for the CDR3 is TGTGCCAGCAGTGAGGCAGGGGCGAACACTGAAGCTTTCTTT. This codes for CASSEAGANTEAFF.

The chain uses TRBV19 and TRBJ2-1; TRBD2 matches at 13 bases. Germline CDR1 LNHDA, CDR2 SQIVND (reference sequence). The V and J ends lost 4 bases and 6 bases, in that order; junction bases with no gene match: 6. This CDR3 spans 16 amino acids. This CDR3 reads CASSTRTSGSPNEQFF. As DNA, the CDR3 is TGTGCCAGTAGTACTCGGACTAGCGGGAGTCCCAATGAGCAGTTCTTC.

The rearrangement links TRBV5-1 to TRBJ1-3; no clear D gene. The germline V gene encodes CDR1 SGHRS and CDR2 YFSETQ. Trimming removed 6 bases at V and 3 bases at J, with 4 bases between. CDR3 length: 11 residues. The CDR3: CASKLGNTIYF. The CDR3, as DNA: TGCGCCAGCAAACTTGGAAACACCATATATTTT.

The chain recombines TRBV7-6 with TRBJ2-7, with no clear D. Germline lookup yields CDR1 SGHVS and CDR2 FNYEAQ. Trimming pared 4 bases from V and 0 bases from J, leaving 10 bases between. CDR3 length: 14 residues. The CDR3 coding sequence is TGTGCCAGCAGCTCATACGGTAGCTCCTACGAGCAGTACTTC. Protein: CASSSYGSSYEQYF.